This TCR beta chain was sequenced in a study of cytomegalovirus exposure and HLA in healthy donors. Study findings and constraints: Later analysis showed most CMV-associated TCR beta chains appearing HLA-restricted.

Donors had nominal health at sampling but likely had unrecorded immune exposures. This CDR3 is 17 amino acids long. Per the germline V gene, CDR1 is SNHLY and CDR2 is FYNNEI. Trimming cost V 0 bases and J 3 bases; bases outside gene matches: 10. Concerning this clone itself: Its antigen is unidentified.

PCR primers comprised 60 Vbeta and 13 Jbeta primers. TCRdb's table, derived via immunoSEQ multiplex PCR, lists solely in-frame clones and lacks some. The sample includes 90,000 to 150,000 clones, around 63% of them seen just once. The source material was PBMCs. The sequence came from a middle-aged man in good health and CMV-seropositive. V and J are TRBV2 and TRBJ2-7; 8 bases align to TRBD2. CDR3 amino acids: CASSEAFYKAGDYEQYF. As DNA, the CDR3 is TGTGCCAGCAGTGAAGCCTTCTATAAAGCGGGGGACTACGAGCAGTACTTC.